These 32 T cell receptor beta chains were sequenced from one sample in a study of T-cell memory formation after mild COVID-19. One entry per CDR3 protein results from TCRdb running MiXCR on the 5' RACE reads. The sample has 350,000 to 450,000 distinct CDR3 sequences, roughly 24% seen once. Source material: PBMCs or a T cell subset sorted from them (not recorded which). Receptor source: an adult woman who had mild COVID-19 (a few samples of this study predate the infection). Cell type and time point are not known.

The chain joins TRBV6-1 to TRBJ2-7; 9 bases fit TRBD2. The germline V gene has CDR1 MNHNS and CDR2 SASEGT. Losses at the gene ends were 5 bases for V and 2 bases for J; bases not matched to a gene: 22. The CDR3 loop spans 20 amino acids. The CDR3 region has the DNA TGTGCCAGCAGTTTGCGACCTGGACTAGCGACCTCGTCGATCGCCTACGAGCAGTACTTC. It translates to CASSLRPGLATSSIAYEQYF.

This clonotype has just a few counts. The V and J genes are TRBV7-2 and TRBJ2-1; the match to TRBD2 covers 9 bases. Germline V lookup: CDR1 SGHTA, CDR2 FQGNSA. The CDR3 extends over 15 amino acids. J lost 2 bases, V lost 5 bases, and 4 bases had no gene match. The CDR3 reads CASSGGRGTYNEQFF. DNA of the CDR3: TGTGCCAGCAGCGGCGGGAGGGGCACCTACAATGAGCAGTTCTTC. Together with reference TRBV7-2 and TRBJ2-1, the CDR3 gives the full variable domain: GAGVSQSPSNKVTEKGKDVELRCDPISGHTALYWYRQSLGQGLEFLIYFQGNSAPDKSGLPSDRFSAERTGGSVSTLTIQRTQQEDSAVYLCASSGGRGTYNEQFFGPGTRLTVL.

The V and J genes are TRBV6-5 and TRBJ2-2; 7 bases line up with TRBD2. Germline CDR1 reads MNHEY; CDR2 reads SVGAGI. The CDR3 covers 14 residues. V lost 2 bases and J lost 7; bases outside the gene matches: 4. The CDR3 DNA reads as TGTGCCAGCAGTTACCGCGGGAGAGTCGGGGAGCTGTTTTTT. Its translation: CASSYRGRVGELFF.

V and J are TRBV14 and TRBJ2-7; TRBD1 agrees at 8 bases. Germline lookup yields CDR1 SGHDN and CDR2 FVKESK. This CDR3 region has 15 residues. The ends lost 5 bases at V and 6 bases at J; junction bases unmatched: 12. The CDR3 loop is CASSIPGTGALEQYF. Written as DNA, the CDR3 is TGTGCCAGCAGCATACCCGGGACAGGTGCTCTCGAGCAGTACTTC.

The chain joins TRBV10-3 to TRBJ2-2, with a tentative D call TRBD1 (6 bases). Germline CDR1 ENHRY, CDR2 SYGVKD. CDR3 length: 15 residues. V was pared by 5 bases and J by 6 bases, with 16 bases between. In nucleotides, the CDR3 is TGTGCCATCAGTACGACAGGCGGATTCGCCGGGGAGCTGTTTTTT. Protein product: CAISTTGGFAGELFF.

This clonotype was seen more than once but under ten times. The chain links TRBV2 to TRBJ1-4; no clear D gene. Germline loops: CDR1 SNHLY, CDR2 FYNNEI. This CDR3 has 15 residues. V was cut by 8 bases and J by 0 bases, with 13 bases left in between. The DNA of the CDR3 is TGTGCCAGCGGGTCCTACAGTGCAACTAATGAAAAACTGTTTTTT. As protein: CASGSYSATNEKLFF.

The chain carries TRBV2 and TRBJ1-5; D ambiguous. This CDR3 is built from 13 residues. Trimming left V 7 bases short and J 1 base short, with 8 bases between. Germline V lookup: CDR1 SNHLY, CDR2 FYNNEI. CDR3 in amino acids: CASMPDSNQPQHF. CDR3 coding DNA: TGTGCCAGCATGCCAGACAGCAATCAGCCCCAGCATTTT.

The J gene is TRBJ2-5, the V gene TRBV5-1; D could derive from TRBD1 or TRBD2 (7 bases each). The CDR3 runs to 15 residues. CDR1 and CDR2 (germline): SGHRS, YFSETQ. Deletions cut 2 bases from V and 4 bases from J, with 15 bases between. The CDR3 sequence is CASSLNRGGRETQYF. For the CDR3, the DNA is TGCGCCAGCAGCTTAAACAGGGGAGGGCGAGAGACCCAGTACTTC. The full variable domain, rest sourced from reference TRBV5-1 and TRBJ2-5, is KAGVTQTPRYLIKTRGQQVTLSCSPISGHRSVSWYQQTPGQGLQFLFEYFSETQRNKGNFPGRFSGRQFSNSRSEMNVSTLELGDSALYLCASSLNRGGRETQYFGPGTRLLVL.

This chain uses TRBV18 with TRBJ1-1, with 7 bases lining up with TRBD1. The ends lost 5 bases at V and 0 bases at J; junction bases unmatched: 6. The germline CDR1 and CDR2 sequences are KGHSH and LQKENI. The CDR3 is 15 residues long. CDR3 in DNA: TGTGCCAGCTCATCGGACAGGACCATGAACACTGAAGCTTTCTTT. Translation gives CASSSDRTMNTEAFF.

This clonotype was seen more than once but under ten times. This sequence joins TRBV7-3 and TRBJ2-1, with 11 positions matching TRBD2. Germline V gives CDR1 SGHTA, CDR2 FQGTGA. V was pared by 4 bases and J by 4 bases, with 6 bases of the junction left unmatched. This CDR3 has 16 residues. This CDR3 reads CASSSSGTSGYNEQFF. The CDR3 region has the DNA TGTGCCAGCAGCTCATCCGGGACTAGCGGATACAATGAGCAGTTCTTC.

This clonotype was picked up many times. The V and J genes are TRBV6-6 and TRBJ2-3, with 12 bases lining up with TRBD1. With 2 bases clipped from V and 8 bases from J, the junction kept 8 bases outside the gene matches. Germline CDR1 is MNHNY and CDR2 is SVGAGI (reference sequence). The CDR3 is 16 residues long. In DNA, the CDR3 is TGTGCCAGCAGTTACCCCCGGGACAGGGGGCGTCTTACGCAGTATTTT. Translated, it gives CASSYPRDRGRLTQYF.

This sequence joins TRBV6-1 and TRBJ2-6, with D perhaps matching TRBD1 (5 bases). CDR1 and CDR2 (germline): MNHNS, SASEGT. V was shortened by 1 base and J by 3 bases, with 7 bases between the two germline ends. This CDR3 contains 15 residues. CDR3 sequence (DNA): TGTGCCAGCAGTGAAGTGGGGCGTGGGGCCAACGTCCTGACTTTC. Amino acids: CASSEVGRGANVLTF.

The chain combines TRBV15 with TRBJ1-1; D remains ambiguous. CDR1 and CDR2 (germline): LNHNV, YYDKDF (reference sequence). Trimming shortened V by 7 bases and J by 1 base, and 13 bases separated the two germline ends. There are 14 residues in the CDR3. CDR3 sequence (DNA): TGTGCCACCACCTCGGGAGTTAGGAACACTGAAGCTTTCTTT. Its translation: CATTSGVRNTEAFF.

The J gene is TRBJ1-1, the V gene TRBV7-9; no clear D gene. The CDR3 contains 13 residues. In germline, CDR1 is SEHNR, CDR2 FQNEAQ (reference sequence). V was shortened by 2 bases and J by 5 bases, with 9 bases between the two germline ends. CDR3 nucleotide sequence: TGTGCCAGCAGCTTAACGCGGGATACTGAAGCTTTCTTT. Translated, it gives CASSLTRDTEAFF.

This clonotype was counted only a few times. The chain joins TRBV30 to TRBJ1-1; tentative D call: TRBD1 (5 bases). V was trimmed by 5 bases and J by 0 bases, leaving 10 bases between them. The CDR3 has 13 residues. Germline CDR1 is GTSNPN and CDR2 is SVGIG (reference sequence). The CDR3 nucleotides are TGTGCCTGGTCGCGAGGGGTGAACACTGAAGCTTTCTTT. Translating it yields CAWSRGVNTEAFF.

A few counts support this clonotype. The V call is TRBV10-3, the J call TRBJ2-7; the match to TRBD1 covers 10 bases. This CDR3 has 13 amino acids. Germline values: CDR1 ENHRY, CDR2 SYGVKD. Trimming took 7 bases from V and 5 from J; bases not matched to a gene: 5. The chain's CDR3 is CAIKGQGSHEQYF. CDR3 DNA: TGTGCCATCAAGGGACAGGGGTCTCACGAGCAGTACTTC.

This clonotype was counted a few times. The chain recombines TRBV12-3 or TRBV12-4 with TRBJ1-1; 7 nucleotides line up with TRBD1. The CDR3 is 12 amino acids. J was trimmed by 8 bases and V by 5 bases; bases with no gene match: 5. The DNA of the CDR3 is TGTGCCAGCAGTGGGGACAGAGTAGAAGCTTTCTTT. This gives the protein CASSGDRVEAFF.

In DNA, the CDR3 is TGCAGTGCTAGAGTTTTGGGGAGGGGCACTGAAGCTTTCTTT. Residues: CSARVLGRGTEAFF. The chain carries TRBV20-1 and TRBJ1-1; a possible D gene is TRBD1 (5 bases). Germline V lookup: CDR1 DFQATT, CDR2 SNEGSKA (reference sequence). The CDR3 loop spans 14 amino acids. Trimming cost V 1 base and J 4 bases, with 13 bases left between them.

The V and J genes are TRBV3-1 and TRBJ2-2; D unresolved. CDR3 length equals 14 residues. The V and J ends lost 4 bases and 0 bases respectively, with 6 bases between them. Germline values: CDR1 LGHDT, CDR2 YNNKEL (reference sequence). The CDR3 nucleotides are TGTGCCAGCAGCCCGATCGCGAACACCGGGGAGCTGTTTTTT. Its protein is CASSPIANTGELFF.

The CDR3 region has the DNA TGTGCCAGCAGCTTGGGGCCGGGACGGGGGAATGAAAAACTGTTTTTT. Amino acids: CASSLGPGRGNEKLFF. The chain links TRBV5-6 to TRBJ1-4, with TRBD1 as a possible D gene (5 bases). CDR3 length: 16 residues. Trimming cost V 0 bases and J 5 bases, with 14 bases left between them. CDR1 SGHDT and CDR2 YYEEEE come from the germline V gene.

This clonotype was observed a few times. The chain joins TRBV5-4 to TRBJ2-2, with D possibly TRBD2 on 5 matching bases. V was clipped by 0 bases and J by 4 bases, with 13 bases between them. Looked up from germline, CDR1 is SGHNT and CDR2 is YYREEE (reference sequence). The CDR3 sequence is 16 residues long. This CDR3 reads CASSLARVVGTGELFF. The CDR3 nucleotides are TGTGCCAGCAGCTTGGCGAGGGTGGTGGGCACCGGGGAGCTGTTTTTT.

The rearrangement links TRBV6-2 or TRBV6-3 to TRBJ2-1; perhaps TRBD2 as D (6 bases). V gave up 6 bases and J gave up 12 bases, with 21 bases separating them. This CDR3 has 14 residues. Per the germline V gene, CDR1 is MNHEY and CDR2 is SVGEGT. This CDR3 is CASSETGTGNRQFF. Written as DNA, the CDR3 is TGTGCCAGCAGCGAGACCGGGACTGGCAATAGGCAGTTCTTC.

The genes are TRBV5-1 and TRBJ2-1, with D perhaps TRBD1 or TRBD2 (5 bases each). The V and J ends lost 1 base and 9 bases respectively, with 11 bases between them. This CDR3 has 13 amino acids. Germline V gene lookup returns CDR1 SGHRS and CDR2 YFSETQ. CDR3 in DNA: TGCGCCAGCAGCTTGACGTGGGGGAGTGAGCAGTTCTTC. It codes for CASSLTWGSEQFF.

This clonotype has more than one count but fewer than ten. The CDR3 region has the DNA TGTGCCACCAGTGATGATAGCATAGGGGTGGGACCCAATGAGCAGTTCTTC. It encodes CATSDDSIGVGPNEQFF. This rearrangement joins TRBV24-1 to TRBJ2-1; D is possibly TRBD1 or TRBD2 (5 bases each). V was trimmed by 3 bases and J by 6 bases, leaving 20 bases between them. CDR1 is KGHDR and CDR2 is SFDVKD in the germline V gene. There are 17 residues in the CDR3.

The chain has TRBV7-9 and TRBJ2-7, with TRBD2 as a possible D gene (5 bases). V lost 5 bases, J lost 5 bases, and 13 bases lay in between. The germline gives CDR1 SEHNR, CDR2 FQNEAQ (reference sequence). This CDR3 spans 13 amino acids. CDR3 nucleotides: TGTGCCAGCAGCACCTGGTCGGGGAACGAGCAGTACTTC. Its translation is CASSTWSGNEQYF.

This clonotype was counted only a few times. The chain links TRBV2 to TRBJ1-2; D is ambiguous. This CDR3 has 14 amino acids. Trimming stripped 4 bases from V and 0 bases from J, with 9 bases between. Germline CDR1 and CDR2: SNHLY and FYNNEI. The CDR3 loop reads CASSVGPANYGYTF. The CDR3 DNA reads TGTGCCAGCAGTGTGGGCCCAGCTAACTATGGCTACACCTTC.

This chain connects TRBV7-9 to TRBJ2-2, with 9 bases identical to TRBD1. CDR3 size: 16 residues. Germline V gene lookup returns CDR1 SEHNR and CDR2 FQNEAQ (reference sequence). J gave up 7 bases and V 5 bases, and 11 bases lay outside the gene matches. CDR3 amino acids: CASSTGTGKMHGELFF. The DNA for the CDR3 is TGTGCCAGCAGCACAGGGACAGGGAAAATGCACGGGGAGCTGTTTTTT.

The J gene is TRBJ1-5, the V gene TRBV27; D ambiguous. Germline V lookup: CDR1 MNHEY, CDR2 SMNVEV (reference sequence). Trimming cost V 6 bases and J 0 bases, with 9 bases left between them. The CDR3 length is 14 residues. As DNA, the CDR3 is TGTGCCAGCAGGGTTTCATATAGCAATCAGCCCCAGCATTTT. It encodes CASRVSYSNQPQHF.

The chain links TRBV25-1 to TRBJ1-4; possible D gene TRBD1, 6 bases. Per the germline V gene, CDR1 is MGHDK and CDR2 is SYGVNS. The CDR3 covers 14 residues. V dropped 11 bases and J dropped 7 bases, with 20 bases sitting between them. CDR3 sequence: CAASRGGASEKLFF. CDR3 in DNA: TGTGCCGCATCTCGGGGGGGCGCAAGTGAAAAACTGTTTTTT.

The rearrangement links TRBV5-4 to TRBJ2-7; tentatively, D is TRBD1 or TRBD2 (6 bases each). V lost 4 bases, J lost 4 bases, and 15 bases lay in between. This CDR3 has 14 residues. Germline V gene data show CDR1 as SGHNT and CDR2 as YYREEE (reference sequence). The CDR3 DNA reads as TGTGCCAGCAGCCCGGCGGGACATATTTACGAGCAGTACTTC. Its translation is CASSPAGHIYEQYF.

J is TRBJ1-5 and V is TRBV21-1. TRBV21-1 is described as a pseudogene. This CDR3 spans 16 amino acids. The CDR3 loop reads CASSKWWVLSNQPQHF. The CDR3 DNA follows: TGTGCCAGCAGCAAATGGTGGGTATTGAGCAATCAGCCCCAGCATTTT.

This clonotype was observed a few times. The chain combines TRBV7-9 with TRBJ2-7, with D perhaps being TRBD1 or TRBD2 (5 bases each). V lost 5 bases and J lost 5, with 13 bases in between. Germline V gene lookup returns CDR1 SEHNR and CDR2 FQNEAQ (reference sequence). This CDR3 has 13 amino acids. The CDR3 here is CASSISGTHEQYF. The CDR3 DNA follows: TGTGCCAGCAGCATATCCGGGACCCACGAGCAGTACTTC.